This is a list of T cell receptor beta chains from one sample in a study of T cell clonotyping in hematopoietic cell transplantation. The method was immunoSEQ multiplex PCR; TCRdb's version includes in-frame clones alone and lacks a portion of them. The table includes fewer than 6,000 clones, about a quarter detected once. The input for sequencing was peripheral blood mononuclear cells, taken 180 days after allogeneic stem cell transplant. The receptors originated from a male patient in his thirties or forties who had an allogeneic stem cell transplant from an unrelated donor, so the T cells may come from the graft donor. Some clones in this sample may be carry-over from other donors' samples. CDR3s leave out the opening cysteine and the closing phenylalanine or tryptophan.

V gene,J gene,CDR3 protein
TRBV30,TRBJ2-5,ACSRGGKTQY
TRBV5-6,TRBJ2-7,ASSRGASREQY
TRBV30,TRBJ1-6,AWSVGEAGLISPLH
TRBV25-1,TRBJ2-5,ASPEVETQY
TRBV30,TRBJ2-1,AWNQRVFYNEQF
TRBV5-4,TRBJ1-2,ASSYQGSESGYT
TRBV6-5,TRBJ1-2,ASSLEPSNYGYT
TRBV7-3,TRBJ2-1,ASSYGNNEQF
TRBV28,TRBJ2-7,ASSSSSYEQY
TRBV30,TRBJ2-7,AWSVGSEQY
TRBV7-2,TRBJ2-7,ASGTEVGDDEQY
TRBV4-1,TRBJ2-5,ASSQGRAGGRGETQY
TRBV7-2,TRBJ2-5,ASSLGGGRDPRAQY
TRBV6-5,TRBJ2-3,ASSWDRGDTQY
TRBV7-9,TRBJ1-5,ASSSQDRSNQPQH
TRBV4-1,TRBJ1-1,ASSQVRTNINTEAF
TRBV9,TRBJ1-6,ASSVALLRYNSPLH
TRBV30,TRBJ2-3,AWRWTGRTDTQY
TRBV5-6,TRBJ2-1,ASSLGGGAYNEQF
TRBV25-1,TRBJ1-1,ASSEYPLGQVTEAF
TRBV27,TRBJ1-2,ASGFRDRAGYT
TRBV4-1,TRBJ2-3,ASSPTTSGDTDTQY
TRBV19,TRBJ1-2,ASSIRNTNYGYT
TRBV7-9,TRBJ2-6,ASSLWGAGANVLT
TRBV2,TRBJ1-2,ASSPSPSYGYT
TRBV4-3,TRBJ2-7,ASSQDLGIPSYEQY
TRBV7-2,TRBJ2-7,ASSLGANYEQY
TRBV30,TRBJ2-1,AWSFDPGGVQF
TRBV5-6,TRBJ2-1,ASNPWGERDEQF
TRBV30,TRBJ1-5,AWSVRGGARQPQH
TRBV19,TRBJ2-5,ASGGETQY